This T cell receptor beta chain is from a study of cytomegalovirus exposure and HLA in healthy donors. This CDR3 has 15 amino acids. Trimming removed 4 bases from V and 3 bases from J, with 13 bases in between. CDR1 is MDHEN and CDR2 is SYDVKM in the germline V gene. Some clones are missing from TCRdb's copy, which holds only in-frame ones; the method was immunoSEQ multiplex PCR. The repertoire holds about 120,000 clones, with 75% to 90% as singletons. The gene calls are TRBV28 and TRBJ2-4; TRBD1 might be the D (5 bases). This receptor was obtained from a woman between 18 and 29 years old in good health and CMV-seronegative. The sequencing sample was made of PBMCs. The CDR3 DNA is TGTGCCAGCAGTTCGGGCAGGGTGGTCAAAAACATTCAGTACTTC. Its protein product is CASSSGRVVKNIQYF.